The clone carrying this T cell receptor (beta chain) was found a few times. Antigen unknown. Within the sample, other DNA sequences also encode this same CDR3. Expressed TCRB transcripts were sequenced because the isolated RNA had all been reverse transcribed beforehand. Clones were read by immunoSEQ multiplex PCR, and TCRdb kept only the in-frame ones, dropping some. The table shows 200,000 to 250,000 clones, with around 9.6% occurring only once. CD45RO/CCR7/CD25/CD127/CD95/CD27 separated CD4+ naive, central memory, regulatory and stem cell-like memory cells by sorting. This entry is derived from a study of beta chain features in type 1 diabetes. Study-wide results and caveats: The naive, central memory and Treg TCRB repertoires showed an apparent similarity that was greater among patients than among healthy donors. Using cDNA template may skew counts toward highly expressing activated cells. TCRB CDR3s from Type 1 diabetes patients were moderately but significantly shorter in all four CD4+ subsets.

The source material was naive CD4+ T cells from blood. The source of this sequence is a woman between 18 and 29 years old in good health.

The CDR3 DNA reads TGTGCCAGCAGCTTGGGTAGCGGCAATGAGCAGTTCTTC. It is translated as CASSLGSGNEQFF. The V and J genes are TRBV5-4 and TRBJ2-1, with D possibly TRBD2 on 6 matching bases. This CDR3 has 13 amino acids. Germline V gene sequence: CDR1 SGHNT, CDR2 YYREEE (reference sequence). V was trimmed by 0 bases and J by 6 bases, leaving 7 bases between them.